Presented here are 5 T cell receptor beta chains from one specimen sequenced in a study of human T cells and chemical hapten exposure. Time point denoted: patch test 2, 6 weeks after DPC sensitization. As to treatment: therapeutic diphenylcyclopropenone sensitization with weekly scalp DPC. TCRdb re-called the RACE reads through MiXCR, storing one row per CDR3 protein. The sample records just over 350,000 distinct CDR3 sequences, nearly 6.5% being singletons. The sequencing here drew on whole blood, taken in connection with sensitization to the hapten diphenylcyclopropenone (DPC). These receptors originate from a woman aged 18-30 years with alopecia areata. Some clones in this sample may be carry-over from other donors' samples.

This clonotype was recorded at least ten times. This chain connects TRBV10-3 to TRBJ1-5; 8 positions match TRBD1. The CDR3 is 13 amino acids. Germline trimming cut 7 bases from V and 6 bases from J; bases unmatched to any gene: 5. Looked up from germline, CDR1 is ENHRY and CDR2 is SYGVKD. CDR3 DNA sequence: TGTGCCATCACGGGACAGGCGAGTCAGCCCCAGCATTTT. Protein sequence: CAITGQASQPQHF.

This clonotype appeared many times. V gene TRBV9 combines with J gene TRBJ2-7, with a tentative D call TRBD2 (7 bases). The CDR3 length is 15 residues. Trimming removed 3 bases from V and 3 bases from J, with 16 bases in between. Germline V gives CDR1 SGDLS, CDR2 YYNGEE. Written as DNA, the CDR3 is TGTGCCAGCAGCGAAGGCCTAGCGGACAGCTACGAGCAGTACTTC. Amino acid sequence: CASSEGLADSYEQYF.

This clonotype was counted only a few times. The chain's CDR3 is CASSYSKGRGDEAFF. The CDR3 region has the DNA TGTGCCAGCAGTTACTCGAAGGGAAGAGGCGACGAAGCTTTCTTT. The rearrangement uses TRBV6-2 or TRBV6-3 and TRBJ1-1; D not certain. The V gene lost 0 bases and the J gene lost 8 bases, with 16 bases spanning the gap. This CDR3 has 15 amino acids. Germline V gene lookup returns CDR1 MNHEY and CDR2 SVGEGT.

This clonotype was seen ten or more times. The chain is built from TRBV14 and TRBJ1-4, with a possible D match to TRBD1 (5 bases). Deletions cut 4 bases from V and 8 bases from J, with 14 bases between. The CDR3 covers 14 residues. Germline V gene lookup returns CDR1 SGHDN and CDR2 FVKESK. CDR3 loop: CASSPGIRDEKLFF. DNA for the CDR3: TGTGCCAGCAGCCCAGGTATAAGGGACGAAAAACTGTTTTTT.

This clonotype was counted between two and nine times. The chain is built from TRBV11-2 and TRBJ2-1; D remains ambiguous. The ends were cut back, 4 bases at V and 3 bases at J, with 10 bases in the middle. The germline V gene has CDR1 SGHAT and CDR2 FQNNGV. This CDR3 is 14 amino acids long. DNA of the CDR3: TGTGCCAGCAGCTCTCCGGCAGGCTACAATGAGCAGTTCTTC. Protein sequence: CASSSPAGYNEQFF.